This note documents a single TCR beta chain sequence. The sort gate was single viable CD3+CD4+CD8-CD45RO+ cells for memory CD4+ T cells. This entry belongs to a study of memory CD4+ T cells and cytomegalovirus serostatus. Using immunoSEQ multiplex PCR, the repertoire was profiled, and TCRdb retains in-frame clones only, with some absent. The table has tens of thousands of clones, about 79% seen once. This receptor was identified in an adult in good health and CMV-seronegative. Sequenced sample: memory CD4+ T cells from blood.

The CDR3 loop is CASSLVTGGTEAFF. The CDR3 nucleotides read TGTGCCAGCAGCTTAGTTACGGGAGGTACTGAAGCTTTCTTT. The J gene is TRBJ1-1, the V gene TRBV7-8; D not certain. This CDR3 spans 14 amino acids. CDR1 and CDR2 from the germline V gene are SGHVS and FQNEAQ. Trimming shortened V by 1 base and J by 5 bases, and 11 bases separated the two germline ends.